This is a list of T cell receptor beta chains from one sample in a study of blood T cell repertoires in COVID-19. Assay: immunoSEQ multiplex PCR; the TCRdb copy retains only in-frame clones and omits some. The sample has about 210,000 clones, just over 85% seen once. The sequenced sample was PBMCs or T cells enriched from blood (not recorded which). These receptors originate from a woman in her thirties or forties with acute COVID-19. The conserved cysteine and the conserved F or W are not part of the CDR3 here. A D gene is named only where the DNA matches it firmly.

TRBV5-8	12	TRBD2	AITNGGVRETQY
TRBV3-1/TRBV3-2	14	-	ASSQRLGGSGEKLF
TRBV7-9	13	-	ATTPQGWWSTEAF
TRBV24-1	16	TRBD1	ATSDLRATGTDQETQY
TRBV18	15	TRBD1	ASSPVEGAIGSTEAF
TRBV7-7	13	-	ASSLGDKQGETQY
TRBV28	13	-	ASSRQNRVNYGYT
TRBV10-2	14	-	ASSTPRGRGNTEAF
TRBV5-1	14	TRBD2	ASSLDSGSAAGELF
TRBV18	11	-	ASSLTGTTEAF
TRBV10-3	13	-	AISGGRVSTDTQY
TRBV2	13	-	ASTLVGGSYNEQF
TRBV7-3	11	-	ASSSQENTEAF
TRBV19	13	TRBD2	ASSIAGLAFYEQY
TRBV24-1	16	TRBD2	ATSDLKAGGGYGDTQY
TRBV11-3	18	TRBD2	ASSLPPLLAGGPLTGELF
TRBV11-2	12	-	ASSLTGGVYEQY
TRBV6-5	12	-	ASRSGDRDYGYT
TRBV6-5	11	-	ASRLTGTSEQY
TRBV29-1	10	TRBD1	SVRTGDYGYT
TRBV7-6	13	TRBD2	ASSFGLAGTDEQY